Presented here are 26 T cell receptor beta chains from one specimen sequenced in a study of radiation and T cells in renal cell carcinoma. Measured with immunoSEQ multiplex PCR; TCRdb has only the in-frame clones, and not every one. The sample lists 150,000 to 200,000 clones; 88% were seen once. The time point was: blood 4 weeks post-SBRT, at nephrectomy. Treatment here: 15 Gy SBRT to primary tumor, nephrectomy 4 weeks later. The material sequenced was blood, taken from a patient whose treatment included radiotherapy and nephrectomy. These receptor sequences come from a woman between 45 and 65 years old with renal cell carcinoma.

The rearrangement links TRBV30 to TRBJ2-1; no firm D call. This CDR3 comprises 11 residues. CDR1 and CDR2 (germline): GTSNPN, SVGIG (reference sequence). V lost 3 bases and J lost 7, with 7 bases in between. The CDR3 sequence: CAWRRINEQFF. Written as DNA, the CDR3 is TGTGCCTGGAGGAGGATAAATGAGCAGTTCTTC.

V gene TRBV29-1 combines with J gene TRBJ2-6; D gene unclear. The ends were cut back, 3 bases at V and 7 bases at J, with 13 bases in the middle. Germline CDR1 is SQVTM and CDR2 is ANQGSEA. The CDR3 sequence is 14 residues long. The DNA for the CDR3 is TGCAGCGTTGACCCTGGTCTTGGAGCCAACGTCCTGACTTTC. This codes for CSVDPGLGANVLTF. Filled out from reference TRBV29-1 and TRBJ2-6, the complete variable domain reads SAVISQKPSRDICQRGTSLTIQCQVDSQVTMMFWYRQQPGQSLTLIATANQGSEATYESGFVIDKFPISRPNLTFSTLTVSNMSPEDSSIYLCSVDPGLGANVLTFGAGSRLTVL.

The chain has TRBV7-8 and TRBJ2-2; D remains ambiguous. Germline V gene sequence: CDR1 SGHVS, CDR2 FQNEAQ. The CDR3 totals 13 residues. The V and J ends lost 0 bases and 5 bases respectively, with 4 bases between them. CDR3 in DNA: TGTGCCAGCAGCTTAGCTTCAACCGGGGAGCTGTTTTTT. It yields the protein CASSLASTGELFF.

The CDR3 reads CAIGPGDEAFF. CDR3 bases: TGTGCCATCGGGCCGGGAGACGAAGCTTTCTTT. This chain connects TRBV10-3 to TRBJ1-1, with D hard to call. In germline, CDR1 is ENHRY, CDR2 SYGVKD. The V gene lost 8 bases and the J gene lost 8 bases, with 12 bases spanning the gap. The CDR3 spans 11 residues.

V gene TRBV5-1 combines with J gene TRBJ2-3, with D possibly TRBD2 on 6 matching bases. The ends were cut back, 4 bases at V and 4 bases at J, with 16 bases in the middle. Germline values: CDR1 SGHRS, CDR2 YFSETQ. The CDR3 runs to 15 residues. Written as DNA, the CDR3 is TGCGCCAGCAGCCTTAGGGACTCCAGGGCAGATACGCAGTATTTT. Translated, it gives CASSLRDSRADTQYF.

This clone was detected once. The rearrangement joins TRBV20-1 to TRBJ2-7, with D tentatively TRBD1 (5 bases). CDR1 and CDR2 from the germline V gene are DFQATT and SNEGSKA (reference sequence). This CDR3 region has 11 residues. V lost 5 bases, J lost 6 bases, and 11 bases lay in between. The CDR3 loop is CSAGPGSEQYF. The CDR3 bases are TGCAGTGCTGGGCCAGGGTCCGAGCAGTACTTC.

The V gene is TRBV6-6, the J gene TRBJ1-6; D uncertain. The CDR3 is 14 residues long. The ends were cut back, 5 bases at V and 9 bases at J, with 14 bases in the middle. The germline gives CDR1 MNHNY, CDR2 SVGAGI (reference sequence). DNA for the CDR3: TGTGCCAGCAGTCCGCGGGCCCTTCCTTCACCCCTCCACTTT. Encoded protein: CASSPRALPSPLHF.

V usage is TRBV5-1 and J usage is TRBJ2-2; the D is unclear. Germline V lookup: CDR1 SGHRS, CDR2 YFSETQ. This CDR3 contains 13 residues. Trimming removed 5 bases from V and 2 bases from J, with 7 bases in between. The CDR3 DNA reads TGCGCCAGCAGTAGAGACAACACCGGGGAGCTGTTTTTT. This translates into CASSRDNTGELFF.

The chain employs TRBV29-1 and TRBJ2-3; 8 bases fit TRBD2. CDR3 length: 14 residues. Trimming at V came to 6 bases and at J to 4 bases, leaving 9 bases not matched to a gene. CDR1 and CDR2 from the germline V gene are SQVTM and ANQGSEA. CDR3 in amino acids: CSVGGAGVSDTQYF. As DNA, the CDR3 is TGCAGCGTCGGGGGGGCGGGGGTATCAGATACGCAGTATTTT.

V gene TRBV6-5 combines with J gene TRBJ2-2, with D unclear. Germline lookup yields CDR1 MNHEY and CDR2 SVGAGI. V lost 2 bases and J 5 bases, leaving 12 bases between the germline ends. The CDR3 is 15 amino acids. CDR3 residues: CASSYRQIPTGELFF. As DNA, the CDR3 is TGTGCCAGCAGTTACCGGCAGATCCCTACCGGGGAGCTGTTTTTT.

This rearrangement joins TRBV6-1 to TRBJ1-2; D is undetermined. The germline V gene encodes CDR1 MNHNS and CDR2 SASEGT. The germline V and J ends were trimmed by 2 bases and 4 bases, with 17 bases remaining between them. The CDR3 covers 16 residues. CDR3 nucleotides: TGTGCCAGCAGTGAACGGTCCGGACTGGGAGCCTATGGCTACACCTTC. Protein sequence: CASSERSGLGAYGYTF.

The rearrangement links TRBV6-5 to TRBJ2-1, with 10 bases matching TRBD2. Trimming took 4 bases from V and 7 from J; bases not matched to a gene: 7. Per germline, CDR1 MNHEY and CDR2 SVGAGI. The CDR3 has 15 amino acids. The CDR3 sequence: CASSWVSGGLNEQFF. CDR3 DNA: TGTGCCAGCAGTTGGGTTAGCGGGGGGCTAAATGAGCAGTTCTTC.

This rearrangement joins TRBV5-4 to TRBJ1-1, with D unresolved. Germline lookup yields CDR1 SGHNT and CDR2 YYREEE (reference sequence). V shed 0 bases and J shed 4 bases, with 10 bases lying between them. This CDR3 is built from 14 residues. CDR3 DNA: TGTGCCAGCAGCTTGGTGGGCGTCGGCACTGAAGCTTTCTTT. Amino acids: CASSLVGVGTEAFF.

This chain uses TRBV5-5 with TRBJ1-2, with D uncertain. V gave up 0 bases and J gave up 3 bases, with 6 bases separating them. This CDR3 comprises 13 residues. CDR1 and CDR2 from the germline V gene are SGHKS and YYEKEE (reference sequence). Written as DNA, the CDR3 is TGTGCCAGCAGCTTGGACCCCGACTATGGCTACACCTTC. Translated: CASSLDPDYGYTF.

This rearrangement joins TRBV19 to TRBJ1-4; 8 nucleotides agree with TRBD1. The CDR3 loop spans 15 amino acids. The trim removed 6 bases at V and 10 bases at J, leaving 13 bases unmatched. Germline V gene data show CDR1 as LNHDA and CDR2 as SQIVND (reference sequence). CDR3 DNA: TGTGCCAGTAGCCGCCAAACAGGGGGTTTGGTAAAACTGTTTTTT. This translates into CASSRQTGGLVKLFF. Supplemented by reference TRBV19 and TRBJ1-4, the full variable domain reads DGGITQSPKYLFRKEGQNVTLSCEQNLNHDAMYWYRQDPGQGLRLIYYSQIVNDFQKGDIAEGYSVSREKKESFPLTVTSAQKNPTAFYLCASSRQTGGLVKLFFGSGTQLSVL.

The chain combines TRBV5-1 with TRBJ1-4; D is undetermined. This CDR3 region has 16 residues. The germline V and J ends were trimmed by 4 bases and 3 bases, with 16 bases remaining between them. Germline CDR1 SGHRS, CDR2 YFSETQ. CDR3 DNA: TGCGCCAGCAGCCGGAACCCCGCCAGGTCTAATGAAAAACTGTTTTTT. This translates into CASSRNPARSNEKLFF.

V and J are TRBV7-9 and TRBJ2-7, with unresolved D. The CDR3 contains 11 residues. Trimming pared 5 bases from V and 7 bases from J, leaving 9 bases between. Germline V CDR1 and CDR2: SEHNR, FQNEAQ (reference sequence). The chain's CDR3 is CASSRPGEQYF. The CDR3 nucleotides are TGTGCCAGCAGCCGACCCGGAGAGCAGTACTTC.

The chain has TRBV4-1 and TRBJ2-5; 12 nucleotides line up with TRBD1. Looked up from germline, CDR1 is MGHRA and CDR2 is YSYEKL. V shed 4 bases, J shed 4 bases, and the junction held 4 bases outside the gene matches. The CDR3 spans 15 residues. The CDR3 spells CASSLGQGARETQYF. CDR3 nucleotide sequence: TGCGCCAGCAGCCTGGGACAGGGGGCTAGAGAGACCCAGTACTTC.

The CDR3: CASSLGSTDTQYF. CDR3 DNA: TGTGCCAGCAGCCTGGGGAGCACAGATACGCAGTATTTT. The chain couples TRBV9 to TRBJ2-3; no firm D call. This CDR3 region has 13 residues. Trimming stripped 4 bases from V and 0 bases from J, with 6 bases between. Germline V gene data show CDR1 as SGDLS and CDR2 as YYNGEE.

This chain connects TRBV11-1 to TRBJ2-2, with 8 bases matching TRBD2. The V gene end was trimmed by 10 bases and the J gene end by 5 bases; junction bases not matched to a gene: 15. This CDR3 contains 16 residues. The germline V gene has CDR1 SGHAT and CDR2 FQDESV (reference sequence). The CDR3, as DNA: TGTGCCACCGGTTACCGGGGGACTAGACCTACCGGGGAGCTGTTTTTT. This gives the protein CATGYRGTRPTGELFF.

The chain recombines TRBV6-5 with TRBJ2-7, with TRBD2 as a possible D gene (6 bases). The CDR3 is 14 amino acids. The V end was cut by 0 bases, the J end by 2 bases, with 8 bases between. The germline V gene encodes CDR1 MNHEY and CDR2 SVGAGI. CDR3 protein: CASSYSGGPYEQYF. CDR3 DNA sequence: TGTGCCAGCAGTTACTCGGGGGGTCCCTACGAGCAGTACTTC.

This chain joins TRBV7-9 and TRBJ2-3; weak D call: TRBD2 (5 bases). The CDR3 consists of 17 residues. Germline V gives CDR1 SEHNR, CDR2 FQNEAQ (reference sequence). Trimming shortened V by 5 bases and J by 2 bases, and 20 bases separated the two germline ends. The CDR3 loop is CASSGIWDRGATDTQYF. As DNA, the CDR3 is TGTGCCAGCAGCGGGATTTGGGATCGGGGAGCCACAGATACGCAGTATTTT. The full variable domain, its missing parts supplied by reference TRBV7-9 and TRBJ2-3, is DTGVSQNPRHKITKRGQNVTFRCDPISEHNRLYWYRQTLGQGPEFLTYFQNEAQLEKSRLLSDRFSAERPKGSFSTLEIQRTEQGDSAMYLCASSGIWDRGATDTQYFGPGTRLTVL.

This rearrangement joins TRBV13 to TRBJ2-7, with 7 positions matching TRBD2. Germline CDR1 reads PRHDT; CDR2 reads FYEKMQ (reference sequence). V shed 3 bases and J 3 bases; nucleotides not matched to a gene: 11. CDR3 length equals 16 residues. CDR3 nucleotide sequence: TGTGCCAGCAGCTTTGTCCGAGGGGAGGGCGGCTACGAGCAGTACTTC. It codes for CASSFVRGEGGYEQYF. The variable domain in full, with the rest retrieved from reference TRBV13 and TRBJ2-7, is AAGVIQSPRHLIKEKRETATLKCYPIPRHDTVYWYQQGPGQDPQFLISFYEKMQSDKGSIPDRFSAQQFSDYHSELNMSSLELGDSALYFCASSFVRGEGGYEQYFGPGTRLTVT.

The chain joins TRBV7-6 to TRBJ2-2; D remains ambiguous. V was clipped by 3 bases and J by 2 bases, with 7 bases between them. The CDR3 covers 14 residues. Per the germline V gene, CDR1 is SGHVS and CDR2 is FNYEAQ. CDR3 residues: CASSFQTNTGELFF. CDR3 coding DNA: TGTGCCAGCAGCTTCCAGACTAACACCGGGGAGCTGTTTTTT.

This rearrangement joins TRBV5-6 to TRBJ1-2; D uncertain. CDR3 size: 12 residues. Trimming removed 6 bases at V and 4 bases at J, with 10 bases between. Germline V gene lookup returns CDR1 SGHDT and CDR2 YYEEEE. The CDR3 protein is CASNLQAYGYTF. CDR3 coding DNA: TGTGCCAGCAACCTCCAGGCCTATGGCTACACCTTC.

V is TRBV7-9 and J is TRBJ1-2; a weak D match, TRBD1 (5 bases). The germline V gene encodes CDR1 SEHNR and CDR2 FQNEAQ (reference sequence). Trimming cost V 8 bases and J 5 bases, with 24 bases left between them. This CDR3 spans 16 amino acids. CDR3 region: CASEAMGTVTRYGYTF. In DNA, the CDR3 is TGTGCCAGCGAAGCTATGGGGACCGTTACCCGATATGGCTACACCTTC.